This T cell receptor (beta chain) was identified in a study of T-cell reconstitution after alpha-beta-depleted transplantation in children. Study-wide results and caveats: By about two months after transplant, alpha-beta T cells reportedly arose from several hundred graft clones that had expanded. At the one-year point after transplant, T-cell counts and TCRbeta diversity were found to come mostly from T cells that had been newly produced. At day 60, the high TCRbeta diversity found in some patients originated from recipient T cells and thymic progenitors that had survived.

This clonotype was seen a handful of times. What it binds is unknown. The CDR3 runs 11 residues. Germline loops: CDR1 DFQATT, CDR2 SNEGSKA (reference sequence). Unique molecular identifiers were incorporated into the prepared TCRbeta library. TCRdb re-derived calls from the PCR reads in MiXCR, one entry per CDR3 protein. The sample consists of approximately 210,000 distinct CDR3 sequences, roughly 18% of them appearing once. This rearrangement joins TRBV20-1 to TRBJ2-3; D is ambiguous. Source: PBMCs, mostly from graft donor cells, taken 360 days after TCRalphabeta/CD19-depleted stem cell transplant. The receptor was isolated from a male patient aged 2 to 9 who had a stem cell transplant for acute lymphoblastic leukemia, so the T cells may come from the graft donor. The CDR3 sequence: CSTEDNNTQYF. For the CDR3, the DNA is TGCAGCACCGAGGATAACAATACGCAGTATTTT.